This entry lists 23 T cell receptor beta chains sequenced from one sample in a study of cytotoxic CD8 clonotypes in ibrutinib-treated CLL. Profiled with immunoSEQ multiplex PCR; TCRdb holds only in-frame clones, not every one. The repertoire holds over 95,000 clones, with approximately 58% as singletons. This sample comprised PBMCs, obtained after 24 months of ibrutinib treatment. The receptors derive from a human donor with chronic lymphocytic leukemia.

This clone occurred a few times. The chain carries TRBV5-4 and TRBJ2-7, with TRBD2 matching over 9 bases. The trim removed 2 bases at V and 0 bases at J, leaving 3 bases unmatched. CDR1 is SGHNT and CDR2 is YYREEE in the germline V gene (reference sequence). This CDR3 has 15 amino acids. This chain's CDR3 is CASSFQRGASYEQYF. The CDR3 bases are TGTGCCAGCAGCTTTCAGCGGGGGGCCTCCTACGAGCAGTACTTC.

The CDR3 DNA is TGCGCCAGCCGGCCCGCGGGACTCCAGGCAGATACGCAGTATTTT. Translated: CASRPAGLQADTQYF. This chain links TRBV5-1 with TRBJ2-3; weak D call: TRBD2 (6 bases). Germline loops: CDR1 SGHRS, CDR2 YFSETQ. The CDR3 extends over 15 amino acids. Trimming shortened V by 7 bases and J by 4 bases, and 19 bases separated the two germline ends. Based on the CDR3 plus reference TRBV5-1 and TRBJ2-3, the full variable domain is KAGVTQTPRYLIKTRGQQVTLSCSPISGHRSVSWYQQTPGQGLQFLFEYFSETQRNKGNFPGRFSGRQFSNSRSEMNVSTLELGDSALYLCASRPAGLQADTQYFGPGTRLTVL.

CDR3 in DNA: TGTGCCAGCAGCGTAGACGGACGGACCTGTATGAACACTGAAGCTTTCTTT. Protein sequence: CASSVDGRTCMNTEAFF. The V gene is TRBV9, the J gene TRBJ1-1; D is ambiguous. The germline CDR1 and CDR2 sequences are SGDLS and YYNGEE. The CDR3 is 17 residues long. Trimming took off 0 bases at V and 0 bases at J, with 15 bases between the two ends.

The chain links TRBV6-6 to TRBJ1-2; 7 nucleotides line up with TRBD1. Germline V gene data show CDR1 as MNHNY and CDR2 as SVGAGI (reference sequence). J gave up 0 bases and V 7 bases, and 11 bases lay outside the gene matches. The CDR3 sequence is 16 residues long. DNA of the CDR3: TGTGCCAGCACCCTAGGGACAGAAGAAGCTAACTATGGCTACACCTTC. Its protein product is CASTLGTEEANYGYTF.

This clone turned up a few times. The chain has TRBV10-1 and TRBJ1-2, with TRBD1 identical over 8 bases. Germline lookup yields CDR1 WNHNN and CDR2 SYGVQD (reference sequence). The trim removed 5 bases at V and 2 bases at J, leaving 10 bases unmatched. The CDR3 sequence is 16 residues long. CDR3 protein: CASSLPPGQANYGYTF. The CDR3 coding sequence is TGCGCCAGCAGTCTTCCACCGGGACAGGCAAACTATGGCTACACCTTC.

The chain combines TRBV7-8 with TRBJ1-6; D may be TRBD1 (6 bases). Trimming removed 7 bases at V and 0 bases at J, with 10 bases between. Germline V lookup: CDR1 SGHVS, CDR2 FQNEAQ. CDR3 length: 15 residues. The CDR3: CASKDSSSYNSPLHF. For the CDR3, the DNA is TGTGCCAGCAAGGACAGTAGCTCCTATAATTCACCCCTCCACTTT.

The chain employs TRBV5-1 and TRBJ1-1; D is unresolved. This CDR3 contains 15 residues. Trimming removed 3 bases from V and 1 base from J, with 13 bases in between. The germline CDR1 and CDR2 sequences are SGHRS and YFSETQ. CDR3 sequence reads: CASSSKPLGNTEAFF. CDR3 DNA: TGCGCCAGCAGCTCTAAACCCCTGGGGAACACTGAAGCTTTCTTT.

The V and J genes are TRBV5-1 and TRBJ2-6; possibly TRBD2 for D (5 bases). With 2 bases removed from V and 0 bases from J, the gap between germline ends came to 12 bases. The germline V gene encodes CDR1 SGHRS and CDR2 YFSETQ. The CDR3 is 17 amino acids. CDR3 sequence: CASSFIPGFSGANVLTF. CDR3 DNA sequence: TGCGCCAGCAGCTTCATACCGGGGTTCTCTGGGGCCAACGTCCTGACTTTC.

This clone was seen only a few times. The genes are TRBV19 and TRBJ1-6; unclear D gene. In germline, CDR1 is LNHDA, CDR2 SQIVND (reference sequence). There are 12 residues in the CDR3. V lost 8 bases, J lost 10 bases, and 12 bases lay in between. The CDR3 region is CASQRVGSPLHF. CDR3 sequence (DNA): TGTGCCAGTCAGAGGGTCGGATCACCCCTCCACTTT.

The chain carries TRBV30 and TRBJ2-1; D is undetermined. V gave up 5 bases and J gave up 4 bases, with 15 bases separating them. The CDR3 contains 14 residues. CDR1 is GTSNPN, CDR2 SVGIG, per germline (reference sequence). In nucleotides, the CDR3 is TGTGCCTGGTCCAACTTAGATCCGTACAATGAGCAGTTCTTC. Amino acids: CAWSNLDPYNEQFF.

The J gene is TRBJ2-7, the V gene TRBV27; D gene unclear. CDR1 and CDR2 (germline): MNHEY, SMNVEV (reference sequence). V was cut by 3 bases and J by 2 bases, with 11 bases left in between. The CDR3 totals 14 residues. CDR3 DNA: TGTGCCAGCAGTTTCCACCAGGCCCCCTACGAGCAGTACTTC. Residues: CASSFHQAPYEQYF.

This clone was seen more than once but under ten times. The V call is TRBV28, the J call TRBJ2-7; no clear D gene. Germline values: CDR1 MDHEN, CDR2 SYDVKM. The ends were cut back, 3 bases at V and 2 bases at J, with 11 bases in the middle. The CDR3 covers 14 residues. CDR3 region: CASSFRVSPYEQYF. The CDR3 DNA is TGTGCCAGCAGTTTTCGGGTTTCCCCCTACGAGCAGTACTTC.

V and J are TRBV7-3 and TRBJ1-1; no clear D. Germline V gives CDR1 SGHTA, CDR2 FQGTGA. The CDR3 covers 14 residues. V was shortened by 2 bases and J by 0 bases, with 7 bases between the two germline ends. DNA for the CDR3: TGTGCCAGCAGCTTAGAGGGCATGAACACTGAAGCTTTCTTT. Its protein product is CASSLEGMNTEAFF.

The chain employs TRBV2 and TRBJ2-5; 9 positions match TRBD1. V trimming: 5 bases; J trimming: 7 bases; junction bases outside the gene matches: 8. The germline CDR1 and CDR2 sequences are SNHLY and FYNNEI. The CDR3 sequence is 14 residues long. The CDR3 DNA reads as TGTGCCAGCAGTAACCTTGGACAGGGGTCGACCCAGTACTTC. Protein product: CASSNLGQGSTQYF.

The chain recombines TRBV6-1 with TRBJ1-2; 10 bases align to TRBD1. Germline CDR1 is MNHNS and CDR2 is SASEGT. The CDR3 runs to 14 residues. V was clipped by 4 bases and J by 3 bases; unmatched bases: 2. In nucleotides, the CDR3 is TGTGCCAGCAGTGGACAGGGGGCAGACTATGGCTACACCTTC. Its translation: CASSGQGADYGYTF.

This chain links TRBV9 with TRBJ1-3; D is unclear. Between the trimmed V and J ends, which lost 0 bases and 4 bases, there was a span of 8 bases. Germline V gene sequence: CDR1 SGDLS, CDR2 YYNGEE. The CDR3 consists of 14 residues. DNA of the CDR3: TGTGCCAGCAGCGTAGACGGGTCCGGAAACACCATATATTTT. It encodes CASSVDGSGNTIYF.

The rearrangement joins TRBV5-4 to TRBJ2-3; D remains ambiguous. CDR3 length equals 14 residues. The ends were cut back, 1 base at V and 0 bases at J, with 6 bases in the middle. Germline V CDR1 and CDR2: SGHNT, YYREEE (reference sequence). CDR3 in amino acids: CASSLFHSTDTQYF. CDR3 DNA: TGTGCCAGCAGCTTGTTTCACAGCACAGATACGCAGTATTTT.

The table lists this clone with many counts. This chain connects TRBV5-1 to TRBJ1-2; no reliable D call. Trimming pared 0 bases from V and 8 bases from J, leaving 11 bases between. This CDR3 is built from 13 residues. CDR1 and CDR2 from the germline V gene are SGHRS and YFSETQ. CDR3 nucleotide sequence: TGCGCCAGCAGCTTGGCGGCGGTGGGGGGCTACACCTTC. Translating it yields CASSLAAVGGYTF.

This clone was counted only a few times. The chain employs TRBV5-1 and TRBJ2-7; D gene ambiguous. The germline V gene has CDR1 SGHRS and CDR2 YFSETQ. V dropped 1 base and J dropped 2 bases, with 10 bases sitting between them. The CDR3 has 14 amino acids. The DNA of the CDR3 is TGCGCCAGCAGCTTGTCGCAAGGACCCTACGAGCAGTACTTC. Its protein product is CASSLSQGPYEQYF.

In this sample, this clone turned up a few times. V is TRBV5-6 and J is TRBJ1-1; unclear D gene. Germline V lookup: CDR1 SGHDT, CDR2 YYEEEE. This CDR3 is 13 amino acids long. Trimming cost V 3 bases and J 1 base, with 7 bases left between them. CDR3 in DNA: TGTGCCAGCAGCTCGCCGAGGAACACTGAAGCTTTCTTT. As protein: CASSSPRNTEAFF.

This chain joins TRBV6-1 and TRBJ1-1; D remains unclear. The CDR3 has 13 amino acids. Germline CDR1 reads MNHNS; CDR2 reads SASEGT. Trimming shortened V by 0 bases and J by 1 base, and 3 bases separated the two germline ends. The CDR3 DNA follows: TGTGCCAGCAGTGAAGCCGGGAACACTGAAGCTTTCTTT. The encoded protein is CASSEAGNTEAFF.

This sequence joins TRBV4-1 and TRBJ2-5; 7 bases match TRBD2. Germline trimming cut 1 base from V and 5 bases from J; bases unmatched to any gene: 7. The CDR3 runs 15 residues. Looked up from germline, CDR1 is MGHRA and CDR2 is YSYEKL. DNA for the CDR3: TGCGCCAGCAGCCAAGGGATGGGAGGGTATGAGACCCAGTACTTC. Its protein product is CASSQGMGGYETQYF.

The chain uses TRBV7-5 and TRBJ2-7; the D segment call TRBD2 is taken from the table without a DNA check. TRBV7-5 is a known pseudogene. This CDR3 has 19 residues. CDR3 region: CARSLAGGVIPSIYYEQYF. Written as DNA, the CDR3 is TGTGCCAGAAGCTTAGCGGGGGGCGTTATTCCATCCATATACTACGAGCAGTACTTC.